The clone carrying this T cell receptor (beta chain) has a handful of counts. The antigen is not known. A much larger clone lies one base from this, so it may be a read error. The data belong to a study of breast tumors, draining lymph nodes, adjacent tissues. TCRdb reprocessed the multiplex PCR reads with MiXCR, giving one entry per CDR3 protein. The data hold fewer than 200,000 distinct CDR3 sequences, with about 30% observed a single time. Study-wide results and caveats: Data fit most tumor T cells coming from lymph node, expanding in tumor. Data only fit, rather than demonstrated, lymph node origin of most tumor T cells. Tumor TCR diversity was below lymph nodes but above nontumor tissue.

The CDR3 has 11 residues. Germline values: CDR1 DFQATT, CDR2 SNEGSKA (reference sequence). The lymph nodes were axillary draining lymph nodes from breast cancer patients. The J gene is TRBJ2-7, the V gene TRBV20-1; D is ambiguous. Specimen: axillary lymph node tissue. The TCR comes from a female donor with breast cancer. Some clones in this sample may be carry-over from other donors' samples. In nucleotides, the CDR3 is TGCAGTGCTAGAGAGTTCTTAGAGCAGTCCTTC. Residues: CSAREFLEQSF.